The next 30 T cell receptor beta chains were all read from a single sample in a study of glioma-infiltrating T cells after dendritic cell vaccination. Measured with immunoSEQ multiplex PCR; TCRdb has only the in-frame clones, and not every one. The profile shows over 90,000 clones, roughly 79% of them singletons. The sample in question was blood, obtained before dendritic cell vaccination. These receptors were obtained from a human donor with glioblastoma.

Only a few counts were recorded for this clone. The chain uses TRBV19 and TRBJ1-1; 7 bases match TRBD1. Germline CDR1 reads LNHDA; CDR2 reads SQIVND (reference sequence). J gave up 3 bases and V 5 bases, and 3 bases lay outside the gene matches. The CDR3 contains 13 residues. The CDR3 protein is CASSFQGDTEAFF. In DNA, the CDR3 is TGTGCCAGTAGTTTCCAGGGGGACACTGAAGCTTTCTTT.

The V call is TRBV19, the J call TRBJ2-7; 8 nucleotides agree with TRBD2. CDR3 length: 15 amino acids. The V gene end was trimmed by 5 bases and the J gene end by 1 base; junction bases not matched to a gene: 7. In germline, CDR1 is LNHDA, CDR2 SQIVND (reference sequence). CDR3 DNA: TGTGCCAGTAGTCCCTTAGCGGGGAATTCCTACGAGCAGTACTTC. This sequence encodes CASSPLAGNSYEQYF. The whole variable domain, filled in from reference TRBV19 and TRBJ2-7, reads DGGITQSPKYLFRKEGQNVTLSCEQNLNHDAMYWYRQDPGQGLRLIYYSQIVNDFQKGDIAEGYSVSREKKESFPLTVTSAQKNPTAFYLCASSPLAGNSYEQYFGPGTRLTVT.

This chain links TRBV11-3 with TRBJ1-1, with D tentatively TRBD1 (5 bases). Germline CDR1 and CDR2: SGHNT and YENEEA. V lost 0 bases and J lost 5, with 13 bases in between. The CDR3 totals 15 residues. The CDR3 loop is CASSLEGTGGTEAFF. CDR3 bases: TGTGCCAGCAGCTTAGAAGGGACGGGAGGGACTGAAGCTTTCTTT.

V is TRBV7-9 and J is TRBJ1-6, with unresolved D. This CDR3 has 13 amino acids. Germline loops: CDR1 SEHNR, CDR2 FQNEAQ (reference sequence). V lost 2 bases to trimming and J lost 7 bases, with 6 bases between them. In DNA, the CDR3 is TGTGCCAGCAGCTTACCACTGAATTCACCCCTCCACTTT. It specifies CASSLPLNSPLHF. Full variable domain (remainder filled in from reference TRBV7-9 and TRBJ1-6): DTGVSQNPRHKITKRGQNVTFRCDPISEHNRLYWYRQTLGQGPEFLTYFQNEAQLEKSRLLSDRFSAERPKGSFSTLEIQRTEQGDSAMYLCASSLPLNSPLHFGNGTRLTVT.

The chain combines TRBV10-3 with TRBJ2-5, with TRBD2 matching 11 bases. Germline V gene data show CDR1 as ENHRY and CDR2 as SYGVKD. V was clipped by 2 bases and J by 5 bases; unmatched bases: 1. The CDR3 extends over 14 amino acids. The CDR3 DNA reads TGTGCCATCAGTGAGGGGACTAGCGGTGAGACCCAGTACTTC. As protein: CAISEGTSGETQYF.

This clone was seen once. The chain links TRBV30 to TRBJ2-2, with a possible D match to TRBD2 (6 bases). The CDR3 has 14 amino acids. Germline CDR1 is GTSNPN and CDR2 is SVGIG (reference sequence). V lost 5 bases and J lost 7, with 17 bases in between. CDR3 DNA: TGTGCCTGGGGATATGGAGGGCCTGGCGGGGAGCTGTTTTTT. This gives the protein CAWGYGGPGGELFF.

V is TRBV5-5 and J is TRBJ2-2; a possible D gene is TRBD2 (5 bases). CDR1 and CDR2 (germline): SGHKS, YYEKEE (reference sequence). V shed 2 bases and J shed 2 bases, with 13 bases lying between them. There are 16 residues in the CDR3. The CDR3 loop reads CASSFKPGSNTGELFF. The CDR3 DNA reads TGTGCCAGCAGCTTTAAACCGGGATCTAACACCGGGGAGCTGTTTTTT.

The V gene is TRBV2, the J gene TRBJ2-7; perhaps TRBD1 as D (6 bases). The V end was cut by 2 bases, the J end by 2 bases, with 10 bases between. This CDR3 has 14 amino acids. Per the germline V gene, CDR1 is SNHLY and CDR2 is FYNNEI. The CDR3 loop is CASSEPPGAYEQYF. In DNA form, the CDR3 reads TGTGCCAGCAGTGAACCCCCAGGGGCCTACGAGCAGTACTTC.

This clone was observed a single time. The chain has TRBV19 and TRBJ2-2, with D tentatively TRBD2 (6 bases). This CDR3 has 16 amino acids. V lost 3 bases, J lost 6 bases, and 17 bases lay in between. CDR1 is LNHDA and CDR2 is SQIVND in the germline V gene (reference sequence). The chain's CDR3 is CASSIYRSPGAGELFF. The CDR3 DNA reads TGTGCCAGTAGTATTTACAGGTCGCCGGGGGCCGGGGAGCTGTTTTTT.

The V gene is TRBV5-6, the J gene TRBJ1-4; TRBD1 aligns across 7 bases. Germline V gene lookup returns CDR1 SGHDT and CDR2 YYEEEE. V dropped 4 bases and J dropped 8; count of bases not matched to a gene: 5. The CDR3 is 13 amino acids. CDR3 DNA sequence: TGTGCCAGCAGCGGACAGGTTGGGGAAAAACTGTTTTTT. Protein: CASSGQVGEKLFF.

This sequence joins TRBV29-1 and TRBJ1-2, with D hard to call. CDR3 length: 11 amino acids. Trimming shortened V by 6 bases and J by 4 bases, and 9 bases separated the two germline ends. The V gene's germline CDR1 is SQVTM and CDR2 ANQGSEA. CDR3 region: CSVVVSYGYTF. The CDR3 DNA reads TGCAGCGTAGTAGTCTCCTATGGCTACACCTTC.

The chain employs TRBV15 and TRBJ1-2; 8 bases align to TRBD1. Trimming took 4 bases from V and 4 from J; bases not matched to a gene: 8. Germline loops: CDR1 LNHNV, CDR2 YYDKDF (reference sequence). The CDR3 is 15 amino acids. The CDR3 loop is CATSKDRAEFYGYTF. The CDR3 nucleotides are TGTGCCACCAGCAAGGACAGGGCCGAGTTCTATGGCTACACCTTC.

A remark on this clone: The same CDR3 is also encoded by other DNA sequences in this sample. The chain is built from TRBV5-4 and TRBJ1-1; D perhaps matches TRBD1 (5 bases). Germline V CDR1 and CDR2: SGHNT, YYREEE (reference sequence). V was shortened by 3 bases and J by 3 bases, with 9 bases between the two germline ends. The CDR3 has 13 residues. The DNA for the CDR3 is TGTGCCAGCAGCTCGGGGGTGGACACTGAAGCTTTCTTT. This gives the protein CASSSGVDTEAFF.

The chain uses TRBV4-1 and TRBJ2-2; possibly TRBD1 for D (5 bases). V was clipped by 1 base and J by 7 bases, with 7 bases between them. CDR3 length equals 13 residues. The germline CDR1 and CDR2 sequences are MGHRA and YSYEKL. The CDR3: CASSQGGYGELFF. The CDR3 nucleotides are TGCGCCAGCAGCCAAGGGGGCTACGGGGAGCTGTTTTTT.

The genes are TRBV7-2 and TRBJ2-2; no clear D gene. V lost 2 bases and J 6 bases, leaving 4 bases between the germline ends. The CDR3 loop spans 12 amino acids. Germline CDR1 SGHTA, CDR2 FQGNSA. Written as DNA, the CDR3 is TGTGCCAGCAGCTTATATGCCGGGGAGCTGTTTTTT. Amino acid sequence: CASSLYAGELFF.

The chain employs TRBV6-1 and TRBJ1-5; D is unclear. V was pared by 1 base and J by 3 bases, with 10 bases between. The CDR3 is made up of 15 amino acids. CDR1 is MNHNS and CDR2 is SASEGT in the germline V gene. For the CDR3, the DNA is TGTGCCAGCAGTGAAGATCCAGGTGACAATCAGCCCCAGCATTTT. This sequence encodes CASSEDPGDNQPQHF.

This chain joins TRBV9 and TRBJ1-4; a possible D gene is TRBD1 (5 bases). V was pared by 7 bases and J by 8 bases, with 18 bases between. The germline V gene encodes CDR1 SGDLS and CDR2 YYNGEE. This CDR3 contains 14 residues. DNA for the CDR3: TGTGCCAGCGGACGGGGGAGTTTCGGGGAAAAACTGTTTTTT. Translating it yields CASGRGSFGEKLFF. Filled out from reference TRBV9 and TRBJ1-4, the complete variable domain reads DSGVTQTPKHLITATGQRVTLRCSPRSGDLSVYWYQQSLDQGLQFLIQYYNGEERAKGNILERFSAQQFPDLHSELNLSSLELGDSALYFCASGRGSFGEKLFFGSGTQLSVL.

V usage is TRBV19 and J usage is TRBJ2-2; D may be TRBD2 (6 bases). CDR1 LNHDA and CDR2 SQIVND come from the germline V gene (reference sequence). The CDR3 loop spans 17 amino acids. V was shortened by 6 bases and J by 5 bases, with 22 bases between the two germline ends. The CDR3 reads CASSTTGTALNTGELFF. In DNA form, the CDR3 reads TGTGCCAGTAGCACCACCGGGACTGCCTTGAATACCGGGGAGCTGTTTTTT.

This clone has only a few counts. The chain recombines TRBV6-1 with TRBJ2-3; possibly TRBD2 for D (5 bases). Trimming removed 2 bases from V and 2 bases from J, with 11 bases in between. The CDR3 covers 15 residues. Germline loops: CDR1 MNHNS, CDR2 SASEGT. The CDR3 bases are TGTGCCAGCAGTGAAATAGCGCTCAACACAGATACGCAGTATTTT. Protein sequence: CASSEIALNTDTQYF.

Only one count was recorded for this clone. The V and J genes are TRBV27 and TRBJ2-7; 7 nucleotides align to TRBD1. The J call is doubtful: the DNA matches TRBJ2-1 better. Germline V gene data show CDR1 as MNHEY and CDR2 as SMNVEV (reference sequence). The CDR3 totals 15 residues. CDR3 DNA sequence: TGTGCCAGCAGCTCAGACAGGGTTGGATACAATGAGCAGTTCTTC. It specifies CASSSDRVGYNEQFF.

This clone was seen more than once but under ten times. CDR3 loop: CASSLGAGGVRGYTF. The CDR3 DNA reads TGTGCCAGCAGCTTAGGGGCCGGGGGAGTTCGAGGCTACACCTTC. V and J are TRBV7-2 and TRBJ1-2; perhaps TRBD1 as D (5 bases). The V gene lost 1 base and the J gene lost 8 bases, with 17 bases spanning the gap. This CDR3 contains 15 residues. From germline, CDR1 is SGHTA and CDR2 FQGNSA. Looking up the rest from reference TRBV7-2 and TRBJ1-2 gives the full variable domain: GAGVSQSPSNKVTEKGKDVELRCDPISGHTALYWYRQSLGQGLEFLIYFQGNSAPDKSGLPSDRFSAERTGGSVSTLTIQRTQQEDSAVYLCASSLGAGGVRGYTFGSGTRLTVV.

The V and J genes are TRBV29-1 and TRBJ2-7; TRBD1 might be the D (5 bases). Germline V CDR1 and CDR2: SQVTM, ANQGSEA. V was shortened by 3 bases and J by 3 bases, with 12 bases between the two germline ends. The CDR3 loop spans 13 amino acids. The CDR3: CSVDGQAGYEQYF. The CDR3 DNA sequence: TGCAGCGTTGACGGACAAGCAGGCTACGAGCAGTACTTC.

This clone was observed once. The genes are TRBV19 and TRBJ2-2; D possibly corresponds to TRBD1 (6 bases). Trimming removed 7 bases from V and 3 bases from J, with 9 bases in between. The length of the CDR3 is 13 residues. Germline V gene sequence: CDR1 LNHDA, CDR2 SQIVND (reference sequence). Here the CDR3 DNA reads TGTGCCAGTAAGAACAGGGACACCGGGGAGCTGTTTTTT. Its translation: CASKNRDTGELFF. Combining the CDR3 with reference TRBV19 and TRBJ2-2 gives the whole variable domain DGGITQSPKYLFRKEGQNVTLSCEQNLNHDAMYWYRQDPGQGLRLIYYSQIVNDFQKGDIAEGYSVSREKKESFPLTVTSAQKNPTAFYLCASKNRDTGELFFGEGSRLTVL.

In nucleotides, the CDR3 is TGTGCCAGTTCGGACAGGGGCACAGATACGCAGTATTTT. Translating gives CASSDRGTDTQYF. V gene TRBV27 combines with J gene TRBJ2-3; 8 bases match TRBD1. The CDR3 runs 13 residues. V trimming: 9 bases; J trimming: 1 base; junction bases outside the gene matches: 3. Germline CDR1 reads MNHEY; CDR2 reads SMNVEV (reference sequence).

The V call is TRBV19, the J call TRBJ1-1, with D possibly being TRBD1 (6 bases). V dropped 6 bases and J dropped 1 base, with 15 bases sitting between them. Looked up from germline, CDR1 is LNHDA and CDR2 is SQIVND (reference sequence). This CDR3 has 15 residues. The CDR3 loop is CASSTLGAWNTEAFF. In DNA form, the CDR3 reads TGTGCCAGTAGCACCTTGGGGGCGTGGAACACTGAAGCTTTCTTT.

The chain joins TRBV30 to TRBJ1-6; D ambiguous. The CDR3 is 14 residues long. Trimming took 4 bases from V and 0 from J, leaving 7 bases between them. Germline CDR1 GTSNPN, CDR2 SVGIG (reference sequence). CDR3 sequence: CAWTPSSYNSPLHF. The CDR3 DNA sequence: TGTGCCTGGACCCCGAGCTCCTATAATTCACCCCTCCACTTT.

On this clone: Relative to the germline gene, one junction end is altered; a read error may explain this. This rearrangement joins TRBV5-4 to TRBJ1-2, with a possible D match to TRBD1 (6 bases). Germline values: CDR1 SGHNT, CDR2 YYREEE (reference sequence). CDR3 length: 13 residues. CDR3 DNA: TGTGCCAGCAGCTCGAACGACAGGCCAAGTCTGGGATTC. This sequence encodes CASSSNDRPSLGF.

The chain carries TRBV13 and TRBJ2-7; TRBD2 matches at 8 bases. J lost 3 bases, V lost 4 bases, and 8 bases had no gene match. Germline lookup yields CDR1 PRHDT and CDR2 FYEKMQ (reference sequence). This CDR3 is 15 amino acids long. CDR3: CASSSRGRGDYEQYF. The CDR3, as DNA: TGTGCCAGCAGCTCCCGTGGGCGGGGGGACTACGAGCAGTACTTC.

The chain has TRBV5-1 and TRBJ2-5, with 7 bases matching TRBD1. The CDR3 covers 16 residues. CDR1 and CDR2 (germline): SGHRS, YFSETQ. J lost 1 base, V lost 3 bases, and 9 bases had no gene match. The CDR3, as DNA: TGCGCCAGCAGCTACCGTAGGGACAGTCTCCAAGAGACCCAGTACTTC. It specifies CASSYRRDSLQETQYF.

V and J are TRBV2 and TRBJ1-2; 10 bases map to TRBD1. This CDR3 region has 14 residues. Germline-derived CDR1 and CDR2 are SNHLY and FYNNEI. After removal of 5 bases from V and 3 bases from J, the junction contained 3 bases not matched to a gene. The CDR3 nucleotides are TGTGCCAGCAGTAGACAGGGGGCTGACTATGGCTACACCTTC. Protein product: CASSRQGADYGYTF. The full variable domain, completed using reference TRBV2 and TRBJ1-2, is EPEVTQTPSHQVTQMGQEVILRCVPISNHLYFYWYRQILGQKVEFLVSFYNNEISEKSEIFDDQFSVERPDGSNFTLKIRSTKLEDSAMYFCASSRQGADYGYTFGSGTRLTVV.